The text below deals with one T cell receptor beta chain. The CDR3 is made up of 12 amino acids. The V and J ends lost 2 bases and 8 bases respectively, with 9 bases between them. Per germline, CDR1 SNHLY and CDR2 FYNNEI. These data originate in a study of blood T cell repertoires in COVID-19. Sequencing used immunoSEQ multiplex PCR; TCRdb keeps in-frame clones, though not all of them. The sample holds about 140,000 clones, about 82% seen once. Sequencing input: peripheral blood. This receptor was obtained from a woman in her sixties or seventies with acute or convalescent COVID-19. This rearrangement joins TRBV2 to TRBJ1-1; D is uncertain. CDR3 bases: TGTGCCAGCAGTGAACTCGACATCGAAGCTTTCTTT. This translates into CASSELDIEAFF.